Here is one T cell receptor (beta chain) with its context. This record belongs to a study of Ad26.COV2.S vaccination and SARS-CoV-2 variants. This CDR3 is built from 14 residues. CDR1 is SGHKS, CDR2 YYEKEE, per germline (reference sequence). V was clipped by 3 bases and J by 6 bases; unmatched bases: 3. Here immunoSEQ multiplex PCR was the method, and the copy in TCRdb shows in-frame clones only, minus some. The sample lists about 94,000 clones; under 90% were seen once. The rearrangement joins TRBV5-5 to TRBJ2-1, with 10 positions matching TRBD1. The specimen comprised peripheral blood, sampled after recovery from COVID-19. The clonotype comes from a human donor who had recovered from COVID-19. The CDR3 sequence is CASSSWTGGNEQFF. The CDR3 DNA follows: TGTGCCAGCAGCTCTTGGACAGGGGGCAATGAGCAGTTCTTC.